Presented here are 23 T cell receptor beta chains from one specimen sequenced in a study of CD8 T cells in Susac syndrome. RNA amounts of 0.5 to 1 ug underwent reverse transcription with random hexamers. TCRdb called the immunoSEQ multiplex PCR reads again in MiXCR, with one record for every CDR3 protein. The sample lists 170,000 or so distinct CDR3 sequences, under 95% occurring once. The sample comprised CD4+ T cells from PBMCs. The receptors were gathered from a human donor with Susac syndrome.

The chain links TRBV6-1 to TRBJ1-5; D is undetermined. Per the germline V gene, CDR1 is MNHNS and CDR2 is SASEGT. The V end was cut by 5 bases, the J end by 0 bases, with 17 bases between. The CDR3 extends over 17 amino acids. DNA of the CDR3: TGTGCCAGCAGTCCCAGACACCTTGGATATAGCAATCAGCCCCAGCATTTT. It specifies CASSPRHLGYSNQPQHF.

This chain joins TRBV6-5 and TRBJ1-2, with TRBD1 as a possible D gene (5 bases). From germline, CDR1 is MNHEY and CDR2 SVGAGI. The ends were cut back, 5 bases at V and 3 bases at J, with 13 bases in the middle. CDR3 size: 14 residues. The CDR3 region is CASSPGGVDYGYTF. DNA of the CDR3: TGTGCCAGCAGTCCCGGGGGGGTCGACTATGGCTACACCTTC.

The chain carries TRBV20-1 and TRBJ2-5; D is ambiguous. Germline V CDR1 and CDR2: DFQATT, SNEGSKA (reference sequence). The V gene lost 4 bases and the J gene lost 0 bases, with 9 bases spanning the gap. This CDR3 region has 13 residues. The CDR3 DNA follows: TGCAGTGCTATCCCTAACTACCAAGAGACCCAGTACTTC. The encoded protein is CSAIPNYQETQYF.

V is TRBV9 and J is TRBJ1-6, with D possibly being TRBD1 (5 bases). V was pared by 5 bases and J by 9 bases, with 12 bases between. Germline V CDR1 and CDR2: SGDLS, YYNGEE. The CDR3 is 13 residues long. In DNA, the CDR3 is TGTGCCAGCAGTGGGGGTGGGGTTTCACCCCTCCACTTT. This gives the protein CASSGGGVSPLHF.

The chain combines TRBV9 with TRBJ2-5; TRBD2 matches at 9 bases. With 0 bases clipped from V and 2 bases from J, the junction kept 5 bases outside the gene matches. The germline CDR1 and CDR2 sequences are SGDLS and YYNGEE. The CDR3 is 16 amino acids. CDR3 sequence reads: CASSVAAGGRQETQYF. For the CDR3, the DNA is TGTGCCAGCAGCGTAGCGGCGGGGGGGCGACAAGAGACCCAGTACTTC.

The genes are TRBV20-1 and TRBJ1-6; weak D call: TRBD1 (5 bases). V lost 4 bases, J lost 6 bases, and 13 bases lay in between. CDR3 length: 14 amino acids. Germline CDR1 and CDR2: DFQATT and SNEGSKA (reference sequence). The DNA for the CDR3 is TGCAGTGCTACGCTTGGGGGACCTAATTCACCCCTCCACTTT. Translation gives CSATLGGPNSPLHF.

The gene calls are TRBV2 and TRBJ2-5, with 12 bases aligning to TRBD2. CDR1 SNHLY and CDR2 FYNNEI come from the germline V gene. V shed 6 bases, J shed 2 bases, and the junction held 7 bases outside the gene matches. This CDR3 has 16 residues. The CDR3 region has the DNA TGTGCCAGCAGGGGGACTAGCGGGTATTTACAAGAGACCCAGTACTTC. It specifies CASRGTSGYLQETQYF.

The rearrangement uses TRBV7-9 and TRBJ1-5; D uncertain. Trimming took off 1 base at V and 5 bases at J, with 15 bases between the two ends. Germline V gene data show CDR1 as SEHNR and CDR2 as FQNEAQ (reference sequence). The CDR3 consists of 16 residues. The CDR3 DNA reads TGTGCCAGCAGCTTAGTGCACCCGGGGTACGATCAGCCCCAGCATTTT. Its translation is CASSLVHPGYDQPQHF.

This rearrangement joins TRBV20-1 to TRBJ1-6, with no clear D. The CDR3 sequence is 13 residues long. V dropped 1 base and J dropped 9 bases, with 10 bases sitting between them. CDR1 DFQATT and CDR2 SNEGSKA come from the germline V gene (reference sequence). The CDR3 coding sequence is TGCAGTGCTAGAGTAAATGTGGGTTCACCCCTCCACTTT. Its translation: CSARVNVGSPLHF.

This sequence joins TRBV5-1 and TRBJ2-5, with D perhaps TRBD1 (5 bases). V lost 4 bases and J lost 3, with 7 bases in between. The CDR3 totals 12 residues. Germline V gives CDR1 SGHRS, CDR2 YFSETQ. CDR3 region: CASSPTEETQYF. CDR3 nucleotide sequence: TGCGCCAGCAGCCCGACAGAAGAGACCCAGTACTTC.

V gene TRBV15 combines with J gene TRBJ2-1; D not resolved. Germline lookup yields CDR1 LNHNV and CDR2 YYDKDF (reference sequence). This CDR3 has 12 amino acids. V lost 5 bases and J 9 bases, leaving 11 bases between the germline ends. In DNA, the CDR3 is TGTGCCACCAGCCCACGCCTTGCTGAGCAGTTCTTC. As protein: CATSPRLAEQFF.

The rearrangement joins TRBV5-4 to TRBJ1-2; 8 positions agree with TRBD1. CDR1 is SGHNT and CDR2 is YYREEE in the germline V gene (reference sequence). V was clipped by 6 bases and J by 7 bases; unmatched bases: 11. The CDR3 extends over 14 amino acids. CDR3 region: CASNTGDRGGGYTF. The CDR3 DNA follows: TGTGCCAGCAACACTGGTGACAGGGGTGGTGGCTACACCTTC.

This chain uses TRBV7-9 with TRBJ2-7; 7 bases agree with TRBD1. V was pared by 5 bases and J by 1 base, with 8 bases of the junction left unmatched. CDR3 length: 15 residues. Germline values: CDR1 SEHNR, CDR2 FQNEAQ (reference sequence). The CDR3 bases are TGTGCCAGCAGCATCGGGACAGTAGGGTCCTACGAGCAGTACTTC. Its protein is CASSIGTVGSYEQYF.

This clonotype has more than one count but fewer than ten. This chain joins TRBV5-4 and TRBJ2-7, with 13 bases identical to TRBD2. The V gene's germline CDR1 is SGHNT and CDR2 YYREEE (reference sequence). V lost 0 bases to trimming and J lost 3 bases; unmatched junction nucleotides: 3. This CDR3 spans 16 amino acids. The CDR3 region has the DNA TGTGCCAGCAGCTTGGCCGGGACTAGCGGGGTCTACGAGCAGTACTTC. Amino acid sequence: CASSLAGTSGVYEQYF.

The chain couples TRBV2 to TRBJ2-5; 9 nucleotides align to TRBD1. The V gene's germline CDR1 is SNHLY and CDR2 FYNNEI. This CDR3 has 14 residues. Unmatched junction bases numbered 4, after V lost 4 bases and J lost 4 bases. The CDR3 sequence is CASSADRGAETQYF. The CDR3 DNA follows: TGTGCCAGCAGTGCTGACAGGGGGGCAGAGACCCAGTACTTC.

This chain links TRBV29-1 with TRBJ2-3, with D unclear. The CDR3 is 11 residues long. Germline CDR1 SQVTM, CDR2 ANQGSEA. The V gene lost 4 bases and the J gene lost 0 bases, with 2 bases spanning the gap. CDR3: CSVASTDTQYF. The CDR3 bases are TGCAGCGTTGCCAGCACAGATACGCAGTATTTT.

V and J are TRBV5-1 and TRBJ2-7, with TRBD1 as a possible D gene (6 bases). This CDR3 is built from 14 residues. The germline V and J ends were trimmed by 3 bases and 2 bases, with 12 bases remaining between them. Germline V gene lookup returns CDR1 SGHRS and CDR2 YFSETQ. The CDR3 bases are TGCGCCAGCAGCTGGGCCCGGGACACCTACGAGCAGTACTTC. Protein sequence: CASSWARDTYEQYF.

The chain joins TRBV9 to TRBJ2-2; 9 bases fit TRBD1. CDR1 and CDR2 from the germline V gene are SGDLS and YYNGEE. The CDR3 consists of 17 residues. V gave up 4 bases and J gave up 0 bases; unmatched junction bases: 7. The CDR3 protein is CASSQTTGGANTGELFF. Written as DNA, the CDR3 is TGTGCCAGCAGCCAGACGACAGGGGGAGCGAACACCGGGGAGCTGTTTTTT. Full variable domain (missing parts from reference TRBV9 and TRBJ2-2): DSGVTQTPKHLITATGQRVTLRCSPRSGDLSVYWYQQSLDQGLQFLIQYYNGEERAKGNILERFSAQQFPDLHSELNLSSLELGDSALYFCASSQTTGGANTGELFFGEGSRLTVL.

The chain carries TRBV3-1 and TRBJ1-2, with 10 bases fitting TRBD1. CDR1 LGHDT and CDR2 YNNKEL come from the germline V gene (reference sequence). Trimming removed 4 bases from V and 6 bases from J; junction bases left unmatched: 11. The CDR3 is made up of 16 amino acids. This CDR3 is CASSRGTGALTDGYTF. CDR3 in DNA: TGTGCCAGCAGCCGCGGGACAGGGGCCTTGACGGATGGCTACACCTTC.

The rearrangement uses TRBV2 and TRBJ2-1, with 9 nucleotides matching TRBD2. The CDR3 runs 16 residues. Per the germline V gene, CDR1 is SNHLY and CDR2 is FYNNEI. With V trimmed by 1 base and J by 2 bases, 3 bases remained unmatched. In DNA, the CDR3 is TGTGCCAGCAGTGAAGAAGCGGGGGGTGCCTACAATGAGCAGTTCTTC. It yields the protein CASSEEAGGAYNEQFF.

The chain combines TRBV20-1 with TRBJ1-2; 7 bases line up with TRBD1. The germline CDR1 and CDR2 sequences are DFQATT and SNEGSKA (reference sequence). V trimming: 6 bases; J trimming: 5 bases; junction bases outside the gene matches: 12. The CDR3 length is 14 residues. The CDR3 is CSAQFRGTEYGYTF. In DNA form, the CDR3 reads TGCAGTGCACAGTTTCGCGGGACAGAATATGGCTACACCTTC.

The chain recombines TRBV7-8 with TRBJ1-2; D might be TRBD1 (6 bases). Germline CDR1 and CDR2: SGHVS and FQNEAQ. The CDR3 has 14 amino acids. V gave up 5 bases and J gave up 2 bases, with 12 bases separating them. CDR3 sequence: CASSPQTGNYGYTF. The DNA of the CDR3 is TGTGCCAGCAGCCCCCAGACAGGAAACTATGGCTACACCTTC.

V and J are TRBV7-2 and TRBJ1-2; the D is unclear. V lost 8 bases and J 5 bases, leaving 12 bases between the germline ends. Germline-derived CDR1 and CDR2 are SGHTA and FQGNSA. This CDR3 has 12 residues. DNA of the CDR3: TGTGCCAGCTCACTGGACCGTTATGGCTACACCTTC. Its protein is CASSLDRYGYTF.